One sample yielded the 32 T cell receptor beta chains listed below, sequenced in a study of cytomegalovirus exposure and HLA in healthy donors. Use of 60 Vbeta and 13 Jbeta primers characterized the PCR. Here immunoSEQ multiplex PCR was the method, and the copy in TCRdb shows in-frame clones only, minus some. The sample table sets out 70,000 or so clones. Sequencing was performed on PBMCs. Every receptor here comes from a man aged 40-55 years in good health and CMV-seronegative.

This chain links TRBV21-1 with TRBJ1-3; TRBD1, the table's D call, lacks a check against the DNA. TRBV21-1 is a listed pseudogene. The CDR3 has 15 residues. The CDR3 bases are TGTGCCAGCAGCAAAGATGTCTCCAGGGGAGACACCATATATTTT. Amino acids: CASSKDVSRGDTIYF.

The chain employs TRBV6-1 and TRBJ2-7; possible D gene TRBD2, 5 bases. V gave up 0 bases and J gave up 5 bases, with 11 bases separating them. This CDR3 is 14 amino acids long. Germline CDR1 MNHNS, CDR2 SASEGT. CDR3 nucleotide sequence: TGTGCCAGCAGTGAAGCGTTCGAGGGTAACGAGCAGTACTTC. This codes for CASSEAFEGNEQYF.

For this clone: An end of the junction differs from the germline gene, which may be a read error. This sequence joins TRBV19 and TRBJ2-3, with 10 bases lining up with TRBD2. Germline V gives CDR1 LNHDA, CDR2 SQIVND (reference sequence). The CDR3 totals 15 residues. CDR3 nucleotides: TGTGCCAGTACTATAGCGGGGGGCCTCACAGATACGCAGTATTTT. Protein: CASTIAGGLTDTQYF. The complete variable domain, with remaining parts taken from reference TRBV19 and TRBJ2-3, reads DGGITQSPKYLFRKEGQNVTLSCEQNLNHDAMYWYRQDPGQGLRLIYYSQIVNDFQKGDIAEGYSVSREKKESFPLTVTSAQKNPTAFYLCASTIAGGLTDTQYFGPGTRLTVL.

The CDR3 region is CAWASPYTGLGQPQHF. The CDR3 nucleotides read TGTGCCTGGGCCTCTCCTTACACAGGGCTGGGTCAGCCCCAGCATTTT. The V call is TRBV30, the J call TRBJ1-5; possibly TRBD1 for D (6 bases). Germline V gene sequence: CDR1 GTSNPN, CDR2 SVGIG (reference sequence). Trimming cost V 5 bases and J 6 bases, with 23 bases left between them. CDR3 size: 16 residues.

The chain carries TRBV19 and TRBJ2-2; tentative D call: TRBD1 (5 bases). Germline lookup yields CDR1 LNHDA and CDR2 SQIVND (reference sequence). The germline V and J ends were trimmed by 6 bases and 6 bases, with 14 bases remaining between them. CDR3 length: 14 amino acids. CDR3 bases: TGTGCCAGTAGCCCCATCCAGGGATCCGGGGAGCTGTTTTTT. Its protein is CASSPIQGSGELFF.

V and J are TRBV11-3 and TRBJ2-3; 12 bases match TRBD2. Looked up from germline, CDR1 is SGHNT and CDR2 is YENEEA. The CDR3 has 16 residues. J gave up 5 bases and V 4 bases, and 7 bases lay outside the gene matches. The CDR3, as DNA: TGTGCCAGCAGCTCAAGGACTAGCGGGGAGGTAGATACGCAGTATTTT. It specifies CASSSRTSGEVDTQYF.

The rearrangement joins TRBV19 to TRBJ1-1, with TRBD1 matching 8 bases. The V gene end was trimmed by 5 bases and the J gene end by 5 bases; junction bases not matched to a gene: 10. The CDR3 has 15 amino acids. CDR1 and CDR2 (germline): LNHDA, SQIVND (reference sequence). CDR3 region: CASSGPGQVLTEAFF. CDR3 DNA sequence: TGTGCCAGTAGTGGGCCGGGACAGGTTCTAACTGAAGCTTTCTTT.

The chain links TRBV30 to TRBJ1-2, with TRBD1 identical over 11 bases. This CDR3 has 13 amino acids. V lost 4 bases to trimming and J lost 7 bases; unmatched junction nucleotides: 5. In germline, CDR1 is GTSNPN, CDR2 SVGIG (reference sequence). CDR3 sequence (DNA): TGTGCCTGGACCCCTGGACAGGGGGCTGGCTACACCTTC. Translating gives CAWTPGQGAGYTF.

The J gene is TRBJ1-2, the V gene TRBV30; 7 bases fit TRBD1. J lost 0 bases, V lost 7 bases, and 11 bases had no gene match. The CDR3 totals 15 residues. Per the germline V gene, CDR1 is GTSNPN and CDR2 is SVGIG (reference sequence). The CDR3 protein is CALNNNRGTNYGYTF. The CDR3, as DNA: TGTGCCTTAAATAACAACAGGGGAACTAACTATGGCTACACCTTC.

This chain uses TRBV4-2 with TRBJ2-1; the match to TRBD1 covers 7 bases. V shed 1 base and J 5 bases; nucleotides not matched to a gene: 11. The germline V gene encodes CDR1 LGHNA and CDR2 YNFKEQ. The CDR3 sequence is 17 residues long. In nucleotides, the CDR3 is TGTGCCAGCAGCCAAGTAAGACGGGACAGCCGGGACAATGAGCAGTTCTTC. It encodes CASSQVRRDSRDNEQFF.

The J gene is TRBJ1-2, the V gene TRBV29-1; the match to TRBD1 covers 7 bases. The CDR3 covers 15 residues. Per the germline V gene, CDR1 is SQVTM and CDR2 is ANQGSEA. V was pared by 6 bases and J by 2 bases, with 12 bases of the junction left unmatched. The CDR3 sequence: CSVQGTDNSNYGYTF. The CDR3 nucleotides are TGCAGCGTCCAAGGGACAGACAATTCAAACTATGGCTACACCTTC.

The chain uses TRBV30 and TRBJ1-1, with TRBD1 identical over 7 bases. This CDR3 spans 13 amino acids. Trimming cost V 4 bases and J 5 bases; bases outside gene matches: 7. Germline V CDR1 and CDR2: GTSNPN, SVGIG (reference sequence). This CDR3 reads CAWNRGGGTEAFF. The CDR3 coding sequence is TGTGCCTGGAACAGGGGTGGAGGGACTGAAGCTTTCTTT.

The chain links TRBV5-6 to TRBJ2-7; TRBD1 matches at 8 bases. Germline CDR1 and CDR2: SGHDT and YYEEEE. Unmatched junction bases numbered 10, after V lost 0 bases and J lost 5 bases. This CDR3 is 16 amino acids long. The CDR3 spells CASSLEAGGGFHEQYF. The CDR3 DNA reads TGTGCCAGCAGCTTGGAAGCAGGGGGCGGCTTCCACGAGCAGTACTTC.

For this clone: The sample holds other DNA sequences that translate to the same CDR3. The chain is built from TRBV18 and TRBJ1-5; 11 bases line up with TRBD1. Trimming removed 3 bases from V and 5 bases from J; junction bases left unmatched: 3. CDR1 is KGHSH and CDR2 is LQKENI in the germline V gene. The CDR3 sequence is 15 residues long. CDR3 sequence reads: CASSPGQGADQPQHF. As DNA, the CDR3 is TGTGCCAGCTCACCCGGACAGGGGGCCGATCAGCCCCAGCATTTT.

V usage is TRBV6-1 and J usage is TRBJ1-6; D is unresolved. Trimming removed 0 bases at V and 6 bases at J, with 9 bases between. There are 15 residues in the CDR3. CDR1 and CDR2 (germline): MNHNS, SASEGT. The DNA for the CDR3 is TGTGCCAGCAGTGAAGCCCCACAGATTAATTCACCCCTCCACTTT. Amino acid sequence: CASSEAPQINSPLHF.

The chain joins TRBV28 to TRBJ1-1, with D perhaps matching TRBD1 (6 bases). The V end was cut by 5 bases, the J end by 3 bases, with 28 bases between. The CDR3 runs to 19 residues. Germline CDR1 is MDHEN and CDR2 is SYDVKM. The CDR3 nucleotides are TGTGCCAGCAGTCTCCAGCACAGGGTTAGAGACCTCTGGGACACTGAAGCTTTCTTT. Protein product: CASSLQHRVRDLWDTEAFF. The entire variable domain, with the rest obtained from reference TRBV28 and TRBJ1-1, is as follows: DVKVTQSSRYLVKRTGEKVFLECVQDMDHENMFWYRQDPGLGLRLIYFSYDVKMKEKGDIPEGYSVSREKKERFSLILESASTNQTSMYLCASSLQHRVRDLWDTEAFFGQGTRLTVV.

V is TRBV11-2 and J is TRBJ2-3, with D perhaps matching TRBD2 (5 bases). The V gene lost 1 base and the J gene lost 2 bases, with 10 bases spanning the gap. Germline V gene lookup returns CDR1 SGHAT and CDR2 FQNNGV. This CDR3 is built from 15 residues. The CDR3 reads CASSLVRGSTDTQYF. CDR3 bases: TGTGCCAGCAGCTTAGTTCGGGGATCCACAGATACGCAGTATTTT. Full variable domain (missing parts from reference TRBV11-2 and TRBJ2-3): EAGVAQSPRYKIIEKRQSVAFWCNPISGHATLYWYQQILGQGPKLLIQFQNNGVVDDSQLPKDRFSAERLKGVDSTLKIQPAKLEDSAVYLCASSLVRGSTDTQYFGPGTRLTVL.

The CDR3 spells CASSLGSGQANEKLFF. CDR3 DNA sequence: TGTGCCAGCAGCCTCGGGTCGGGACAGGCTAATGAAAAACTGTTTTTT. This rearrangement joins TRBV14 to TRBJ1-4, with 8 bases lining up with TRBD1. Germline loops: CDR1 SGHDN, CDR2 FVKESK. V dropped 4 bases and J dropped 3; count of bases not matched to a gene: 7. The CDR3 is made up of 16 amino acids.

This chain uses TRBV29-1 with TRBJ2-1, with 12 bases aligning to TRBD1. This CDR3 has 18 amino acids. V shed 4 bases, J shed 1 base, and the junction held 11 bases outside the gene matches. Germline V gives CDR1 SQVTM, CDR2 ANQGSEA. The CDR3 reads CSVAGTGGLRSSYNEQFF. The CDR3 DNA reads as TGCAGCGTTGCCGGGACAGGGGGCCTCCGAAGTTCCTACAATGAGCAGTTCTTC.

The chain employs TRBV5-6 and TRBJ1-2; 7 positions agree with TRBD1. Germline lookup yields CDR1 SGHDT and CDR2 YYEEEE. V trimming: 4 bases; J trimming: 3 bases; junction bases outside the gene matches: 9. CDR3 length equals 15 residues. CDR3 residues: CASSLDRDEDYGYTF. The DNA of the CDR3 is TGTGCCAGCAGCCTTGACAGGGATGAGGACTATGGCTACACCTTC.

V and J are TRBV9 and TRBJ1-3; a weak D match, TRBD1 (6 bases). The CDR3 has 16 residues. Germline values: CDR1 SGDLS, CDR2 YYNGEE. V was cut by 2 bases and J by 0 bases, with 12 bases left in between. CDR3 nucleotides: TGTGCCAGCAGCGTTACAGGGCCTTACTCTGGAAACACCATATATTTT. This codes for CASSVTGPYSGNTIYF.

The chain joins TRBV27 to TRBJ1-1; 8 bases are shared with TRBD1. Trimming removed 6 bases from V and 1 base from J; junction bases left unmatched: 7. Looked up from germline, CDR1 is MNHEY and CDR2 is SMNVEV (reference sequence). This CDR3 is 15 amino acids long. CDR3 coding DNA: TGTGCCAGCAGATTCGCCGGACAGGGGAACACTGAAGCTTTCTTT. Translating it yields CASRFAGQGNTEAFF.

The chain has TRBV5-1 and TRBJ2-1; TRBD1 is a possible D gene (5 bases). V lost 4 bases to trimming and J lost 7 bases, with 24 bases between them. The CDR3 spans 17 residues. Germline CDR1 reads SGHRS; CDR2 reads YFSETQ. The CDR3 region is CASSADAGKGFLNEQFF. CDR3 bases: TGCGCCAGCAGCGCCGACGCAGGGAAGGGGTTCCTAAATGAGCAGTTCTTC.

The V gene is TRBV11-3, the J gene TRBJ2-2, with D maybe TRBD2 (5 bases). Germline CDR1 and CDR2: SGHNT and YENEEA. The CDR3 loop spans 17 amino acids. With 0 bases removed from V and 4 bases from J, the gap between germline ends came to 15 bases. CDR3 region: CASSLDVWGAGTGELFF. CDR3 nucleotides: TGTGCCAGCAGCTTAGATGTATGGGGTGCGGGCACCGGGGAGCTGTTTTTT.

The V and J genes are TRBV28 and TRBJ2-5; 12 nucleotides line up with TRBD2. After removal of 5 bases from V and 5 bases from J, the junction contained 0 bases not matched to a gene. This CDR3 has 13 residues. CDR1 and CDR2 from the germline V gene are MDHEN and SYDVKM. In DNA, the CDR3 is TGTGCCAGCAGTACTAGCGGGGGGGAGACCCAGTACTTC. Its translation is CASSTSGGETQYF.

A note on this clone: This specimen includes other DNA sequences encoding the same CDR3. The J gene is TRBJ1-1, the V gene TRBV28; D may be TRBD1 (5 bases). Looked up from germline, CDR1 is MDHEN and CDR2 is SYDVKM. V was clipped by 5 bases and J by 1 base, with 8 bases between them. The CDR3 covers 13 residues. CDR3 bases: TGTGCCAGCAGTCCCGGACAGAACACTGAAGCTTTCTTT. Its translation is CASSPGQNTEAFF.

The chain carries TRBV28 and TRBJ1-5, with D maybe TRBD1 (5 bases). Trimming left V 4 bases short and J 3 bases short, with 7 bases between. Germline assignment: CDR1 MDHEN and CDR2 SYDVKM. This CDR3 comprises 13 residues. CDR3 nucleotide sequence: TGTGCCAGCAGTTCAGGGAACAATCAGCCCCAGCATTTT. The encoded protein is CASSSGNNQPQHF.

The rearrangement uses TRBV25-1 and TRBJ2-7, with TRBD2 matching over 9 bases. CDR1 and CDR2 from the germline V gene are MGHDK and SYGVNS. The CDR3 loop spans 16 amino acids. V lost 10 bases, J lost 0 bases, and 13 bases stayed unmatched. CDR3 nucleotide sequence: TGTGCCACCGAGACTAGCGGAGTTTTTAGCTCCTACGAGCAGTACTTC. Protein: CATETSGVFSSYEQYF.

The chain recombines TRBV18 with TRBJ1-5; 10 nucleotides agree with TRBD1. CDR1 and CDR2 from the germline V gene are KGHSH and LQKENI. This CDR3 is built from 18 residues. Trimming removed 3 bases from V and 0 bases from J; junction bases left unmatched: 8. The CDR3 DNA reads TGTGCCAGCTCACCCCCCGGGACAGGGGTCCATAGCAATCAGCCCCAGCATTTT. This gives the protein CASSPPGTGVHSNQPQHF.

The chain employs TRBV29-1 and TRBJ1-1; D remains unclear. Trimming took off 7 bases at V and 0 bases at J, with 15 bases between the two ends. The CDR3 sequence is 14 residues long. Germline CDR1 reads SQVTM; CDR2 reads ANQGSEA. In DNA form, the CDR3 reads TGCAGCGGATCACAGACTACTCTGAACACTGAAGCTTTCTTT. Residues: CSGSQTTLNTEAFF.

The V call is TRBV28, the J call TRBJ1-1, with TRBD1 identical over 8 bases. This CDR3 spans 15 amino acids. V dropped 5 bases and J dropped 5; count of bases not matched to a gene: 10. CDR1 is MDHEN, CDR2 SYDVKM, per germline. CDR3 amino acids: CASSHPLQGATEAFF. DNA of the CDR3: TGTGCCAGCAGTCACCCCTTGCAGGGGGCGACTGAAGCTTTCTTT.

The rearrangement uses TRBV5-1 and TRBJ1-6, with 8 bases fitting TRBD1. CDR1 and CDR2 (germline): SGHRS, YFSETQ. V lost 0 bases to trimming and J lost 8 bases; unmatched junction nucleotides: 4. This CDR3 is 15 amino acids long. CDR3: CASSLDGTGDSPLHF. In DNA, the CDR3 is TGCGCCAGCAGCTTGGACGGGACAGGAGATTCACCCCTCCACTTT.